The text below deals with one T cell receptor beta chain. No antigen is known for it. Researchers used 5'RACE with constant-segment primers to make TCR alpha and TCR beta cDNA libraries that carry sample barcodes and UMIs. TCRdb analysed the 5' RACE reads with MiXCR anew, one entry per CDR3 protein. The profile shows about 340,000 distinct CDR3 sequences, roughly 15% of them singletons. This record comes from a study of T-cell memory formation after mild COVID-19. Looking at the study overall: TCR clusters were largely donor specific.

This CDR3 is 15 amino acids long. Germline CDR1 is LGHNA and CDR2 is YNFKEQ. With 3 bases clipped from V and 1 base from J, the junction kept 2 bases outside the gene matches. General study results and limits: The study detected some responding clones in pre-infection memory, suggesting cross-reactive memory joined. CD4+ contracting clones were mainly CM and EM; CD8+ ones, EMRA.

The clonotype originates from a man aged 18 to 35 who had mild COVID-19 (a few samples of this study predate the infection). Cell type and time point are not known. What was sequenced was PBMCs or a T cell subset sorted from them (not recorded which). The rearrangement uses TRBV4-2 and TRBJ2-7, with 11 nucleotides matching TRBD2. The CDR3 coding sequence is TGTGCCAGCAGCCAGCCTAGCGGGAGGTCCTACGAGCAGTACTTC. This codes for CASSQPSGRSYEQYF.